A single T cell receptor (beta chain) is shown here with its context. A J-beta primer mix and a sample-barcoded 5' primer were used in a second PCR of roughly 6 to 11 cycles. A template-switch adaptor that had 12 random nucleotides put a tag on each cDNA molecule. TCRdb fed the 5' RACE reads into MiXCR, producing one record per CDR3 protein. The profile shows about 680,000 distinct CDR3 sequences, around 48% of them singletons. This entry is derived from a study of blood T cells in healthy people across ages. Total RNA was extracted at no less than 6 micrograms per sample. The sample comprised blood. This receptor was obtained from a woman aged 60-75 years in good health.

The CDR3 nucleotides are TGTGCCAGCGGGACTAGGGCAGATACGCAGTATTTT. Protein product: CASGTRADTQYF. V usage is TRBV25-1 and J usage is TRBJ2-3, with 8 bases fitting TRBD2. V lost 8 bases, J lost 4 bases, and 2 bases stayed unmatched. Germline V gene sequence: CDR1 MGHDK, CDR2 SYGVNS. This CDR3 is 12 amino acids long. The full variable domain, rest sourced from reference TRBV25-1 and TRBJ2-3, is EADIYQTPRYLVIGTGKKITLECSQTMGHDKMYWYQQDPGMELHLIHYSYGVNSTEKGDLSSESTVSRIRTEHFPLTLESARPSHTSQYLCASGTRADTQYFGPGTRLTVL.